This TCR beta chain was sequenced for a study of T cell changes during pregnancy in multiple sclerosis. Only in-frame clones appear in the TCRdb table, and some are missing; sequencing was by immunoSEQ multiplex PCR. The table records fewer than 50,000 clones, roughly 93% of them present only once. Germline assignment: CDR1 SGHKS and CDR2 YYEKEE (reference sequence). This CDR3 spans 16 amino acids. V was shortened by 1 base and J by 2 bases, with 12 bases between the two germline ends. This chain uses TRBV5-5 with TRBJ1-4; D is perhaps TRBD1 (6 bases). The source was CD4+ T cells from peripheral blood mononuclear cells, collected in the second trimester of pregnancy. This TCR derives from a female donor in good health, enrolled as a control in a pregnancy study. The CDR3 nucleotides read TGTGCCAGCAGCTTGACAGGGAGAAGGACTAATGAAAAACTGTTTTTT. It codes for CASSLTGRRTNEKLFF.